This paragraph covers one T cell receptor beta chain sequence. Here immunoSEQ multiplex PCR was the method, and the copy in TCRdb shows in-frame clones only, minus some. The sample contains 90,000 to 100,000 clones, 79% of which appear only once. This record belongs to a study of control samples from healthy donors and cancer patients. CDR3 length: 15 amino acids. Germline V gene data show CDR1 as SGHTA and CDR2 as FQGNSA. After removal of 3 bases from V and 6 bases from J, the junction contained 10 bases not matched to a gene. The material sequenced was blood. The V and J genes are TRBV7-2 and TRBJ1-2; the match to TRBD1 covers 7 bases. This receptor was obtained from a woman in her thirties in good health. CDR3 in amino acids: CASSFPRQGGNGYTF. In DNA, the CDR3 is TGTGCCAGCAGCTTTCCTAGACAGGGTGGCAATGGCTACACCTTC.